The 15 T cell receptor beta chains below all came from one sample that was sequenced in a study of shared clonotypes between healthy human individuals. This table comes from immunoSEQ multiplex PCR, and its TCRdb copy is limited to in-frame clones, with some not included. This table has over 2 million clones, 85% to 95% appearing once. The material sequenced was naive CD4+ T cells from PBMCs. Subset here: CD45RA+ positively selected. These receptors all come from a man between 18 and 35 years old in good health. Some clones in this sample may be carry-over from other donors' samples.

Remarks on this clone: Other nucleotide sequences in the sample specify the same CDR3. This chain uses TRBV5-1 with TRBJ2-7; TRBD1 matches 7 bases. Trimming removed 1 base from V and 0 bases from J; junction bases left unmatched: 4. Germline assignment: CDR1 SGHRS and CDR2 YFSETQ. This CDR3 spans 15 amino acids. The CDR3 is CASSLMTGSSYEQYF. CDR3 nucleotides: TGCGCCAGCAGCTTGATGACAGGGAGCTCCTACGAGCAGTACTTC.

The V gene is TRBV11-2, the J gene TRBJ2-3; D perhaps matches TRBD2 (5 bases). CDR3 length equals 14 residues. V was cut by 3 bases and J by 4 bases, with 11 bases left in between. Germline-derived CDR1 and CDR2 are SGHAT and FQNNGV. The CDR3 DNA reads as TGTGCCAGCAGCTTGTCGCTAGCATCAGATACGCAGTATTTT. Translated: CASSLSLASDTQYF. Variable domain in full (rest from reference TRBV11-2 and TRBJ2-3): EAGVAQSPRYKIIEKRQSVAFWCNPISGHATLYWYQQILGQGPKLLIQFQNNGVVDDSQLPKDRFSAERLKGVDSTLKIQPAKLEDSAVYLCASSLSLASDTQYFGPGTRLTVL.

This clone was detected a few times. The chain has TRBV6-6 and TRBJ1-5; D might be TRBD1 (5 bases). This CDR3 has 12 amino acids. The germline gives CDR1 MNHNY, CDR2 SVGAGI (reference sequence). V dropped 5 bases and J dropped 8 bases, with 10 bases sitting between them. CDR3 in amino acids: CASSPPTEPQHF. CDR3 coding DNA: TGTGCCAGCAGTCCGCCGACAGAGCCCCAGCATTTT.

The rearrangement joins TRBV5-1 to TRBJ2-2; D gene unclear. Trimming took off 4 bases at V and 0 bases at J, with 7 bases between the two ends. The CDR3 is made up of 14 amino acids. Germline CDR1 is SGHRS and CDR2 is YFSETQ. The CDR3 nucleotides read TGCGCCAGCAGCCCATTCGCGAACACCGGGGAGCTGTTTTTT. This translates into CASSPFANTGELFF. Looking up the rest from reference TRBV5-1 and TRBJ2-2 gives the full variable domain: KAGVTQTPRYLIKTRGQQVTLSCSPISGHRSVSWYQQTPGQGLQFLFEYFSETQRNKGNFPGRFSGRQFSNSRSEMNVSTLELGDSALYLCASSPFANTGELFFGEGSRLTVL.

For this clone: Other DNA sequences of this sample code for an identical CDR3. This chain uses TRBV27 with TRBJ1-5; D is undetermined. CDR1 MNHEY and CDR2 SMNVEV come from the germline V gene (reference sequence). Trimming cost V 4 bases and J 4 bases, with 5 bases left between them. This CDR3 spans 12 amino acids. For the CDR3, the DNA is TGTGCCAGCAGTTCACGAAATCAGCCCCAGCATTTT. This sequence encodes CASSSRNQPQHF.

This clone came up once. This CDR3 reads CASSPKGRSYEQYF. Written as DNA, the CDR3 is TGTGCCAGCAGCCCAAAGGGGCGATCCTACGAGCAGTACTTC. V usage is TRBV5-4 and J usage is TRBJ2-7, with D possibly being TRBD1 (5 bases). The CDR3 runs to 14 residues. Deletions cut 4 bases from V and 1 base from J, with 12 bases between. The germline gives CDR1 SGHNT, CDR2 YYREEE (reference sequence).

CDR3 nucleotide sequence: TGTGCCAGCAGCGCCAAACACGCCTACGAGCAGTACTTC. Protein product: CASSAKHAYEQYF. J is TRBJ2-7 and V is TRBV7-8; D call uncertain. Deletions cut 5 bases from V and 2 bases from J, with 10 bases between. The CDR3 has 13 amino acids. Germline V lookup: CDR1 SGHVS, CDR2 FQNEAQ.

This clone has just one count. V gene TRBV2 combines with J gene TRBJ2-5; 12 bases map to TRBD2. The CDR3 consists of 16 residues. The J segment lost 2 bases and the V segment lost 5 bases, leaving 6 bases of the junction unmatched. Per the germline V gene, CDR1 is SNHLY and CDR2 is FYNNEI. This CDR3 is CASSSGLAGSQETQYF. Here the CDR3 DNA reads TGTGCCAGCAGTTCCGGACTAGCGGGATCTCAAGAGACCCAGTACTTC.

The gene calls are TRBV30 and TRBJ1-2; 8 nucleotides agree with TRBD1. The germline V gene encodes CDR1 GTSNPN and CDR2 SVGIG (reference sequence). This CDR3 has 12 residues. Unmatched junction bases numbered 4, after V lost 5 bases and J lost 5 bases. CDR3 amino acids: CAWARGRYGYTF. CDR3 sequence (DNA): TGTGCCTGGGCCAGGGGGCGGTATGGCTACACCTTC.

In the case of this clone: The identical CDR3 is also encoded by other nucleotide sequences in the sample. V and J are TRBV7-3 and TRBJ2-1; TRBD2 matches 11 bases. Trimming took 6 bases from V and 4 from J; bases not matched to a gene: 5. Germline V gene data show CDR1 as SGHTA and CDR2 as FQGTGA. There are 15 residues in the CDR3. CDR3 nucleotide sequence: TGTGCCAGCAGTCAGGGACTAGCGGTTTACAATGAGCAGTTCTTC. This gives the protein CASSQGLAVYNEQFF.

The chain recombines TRBV4-3 with TRBJ2-4; TRBD1 might be the D (6 bases). Trimming took off 0 bases at V and 0 bases at J, with 21 bases between the two ends. Looked up from germline, CDR1 is LGHNA and CDR2 is YSLEER. The CDR3 has 20 residues. The CDR3 DNA reads as TGCGCCAGCAGCCAAGATAGCACCCGGGACACAAAACTAGCCAAAAACATTCAGTACTTC. As protein: CASSQDSTRDTKLAKNIQYF.

About this clone: The sample contains more than one DNA sequence encoding this CDR3. The chain employs TRBV5-1 and TRBJ1-5, with TRBD1 matching 9 bases. Germline assignment: CDR1 SGHRS and CDR2 YFSETQ. J was trimmed by 6 bases and V by 4 bases; bases with no gene match: 5. The CDR3 has 14 amino acids. The CDR3 DNA follows: TGCGCCAGCAGCCCCGGACAGGGGAGTCAGCCCCAGCATTTT. This codes for CASSPGQGSQPQHF.

The genes are TRBV27 and TRBJ2-1; D gene unclear. Per the germline V gene, CDR1 is MNHEY and CDR2 is SMNVEV (reference sequence). V was cut by 3 bases and J by 0 bases, with 9 bases left in between. The CDR3 spans 15 residues. The CDR3: CASSFLWTSYNEQFF. CDR3 nucleotide sequence: TGTGCCAGCAGTTTCCTGTGGACCTCCTACAATGAGCAGTTCTTC.

The chain couples TRBV5-5 to TRBJ2-7; no clear D. This CDR3 has 13 amino acids. Trimming stripped 2 bases from V and 0 bases from J, with 6 bases between. CDR1 is SGHKS and CDR2 is YYEKEE in the germline V gene (reference sequence). The CDR3 loop reads CASSFMNSYEQYF. Here the CDR3 DNA reads TGTGCCAGCAGCTTCATGAACTCCTACGAGCAGTACTTC. The variable domain in full, completed from reference TRBV5-5 and TRBJ2-7, reads DAGVTQSPTHLIKTRGQQVTLRCSPISGHKSVSWYQQVLGQGPQFIFQYYEKEERGRGNFPDRFSARQFPNYSSELNVNALLLGDSALYLCASSFMNSYEQYFGPGTRLTVT.

Of note for this clone: Other DNA sequences of this sample code for an identical CDR3. The CDR3 reads CASSPGTVSTDTQYF. Here the CDR3 DNA reads TGTGCCAGCAGCCCTGGGACTGTTAGCACAGATACGCAGTATTTT. The rearrangement joins TRBV11-2 to TRBJ2-3; D is possibly TRBD2 (6 bases). This CDR3 region has 15 residues. Looked up from germline, CDR1 is SGHAT and CDR2 is FQNNGV. V was trimmed by 5 bases and J by 0 bases, leaving 12 bases between them.